The clone carrying this T cell receptor (beta chain) was detected only a few times. The data were obtained in a study of blood T cell repertoires in COVID-19. The CDR3 loop spans 13 amino acids. From germline, CDR1 is MRHNA and CDR2 SNTAGT. V dropped 6 bases and J dropped 4 bases, with 12 bases sitting between them. This table comes from immunoSEQ multiplex PCR, and its TCRdb copy is limited to in-frame clones, with some not included. The repertoire includes approximately 70,000 clones, roughly 88% of them detected once, and more than 2% sits in the top ten. This receptor was identified in an elderly man with active or convalescent COVID-19. The J gene is TRBJ1-1, the V gene TRBV6-4; perhaps TRBD1 as D (6 bases). Sequenced material: peripheral blood. CDR3 sequence: CASSRTQGTEAFF. The CDR3 coding sequence is TGTGCCAGCAGCCGCACACAGGGCACTGAAGCTTTCTTT.